The sample holds many counts of the clone carrying this TCR beta chain. As yet, its antigen is unknown. The sample originates from a study of CD8 T cells in ankylosing spondylitis. Study results and limitations: Prior work had noted some motif variants in reactive arthritis blood and synovial fluid. The authors found the disease-linked clones to be CD8+ and relatively rare in peripheral blood. Reportedly, significant enrichment of disease-linked clones occurred in matched ankylosing spondylitis synovial fluid. One TCR beta motif, made up of seven to nine highly homologous variants, appeared characteristic of ankylosing spondylitis blood.

Quantitative 5'-RACE with molecular barcodes produced the TCR beta libraries. One entry per CDR3 protein results from TCRdb running MiXCR on the 5' RACE reads. The profile shows about 500,000 distinct CDR3 sequences, roughly 13% of them singletons. CDR1 and CDR2 from the germline V gene are SGHAT and FQNNGV. CDR3 length: 16 residues. Trimming left V 5 bases short and J 5 bases short, with 21 bases between. The source is a male donor with ankylosing spondylitis. This chain uses TRBV11-2 with TRBJ2-5; the D gene is possibly TRBD2 (5 bases). Sequencing was performed on blood, either unsorted or a sorted T cell fraction (not recorded which). The CDR3 sequence: CASSANPGSEAETQYF. The CDR3 nucleotides are TGTGCCAGCAGCGCAAATCCGGGTAGCGAAGCGGAGACCCAGTACTTC. The full variable domain, with the rest looked up from reference TRBV11-2 and TRBJ2-5, is EAGVAQSPRYKIIEKRQSVAFWCNPISGHATLYWYQQILGQGPKLLIQFQNNGVVDDSQLPKDRFSAERLKGVDSTLKIQPAKLEDSAVYLCASSANPGSEAETQYFGPGTRLLVL.